This T cell receptor beta chain is drawn from a study of vaccination and CD4 T cells after COVID-19. Study as a whole: Nasal swab PCR detected SARS-CoV-2 in convalescent patients; fewer than 10 had mild disease, one severe. At a median about 91 days (range 35 to 161) after diagnosis, post-COVID samples were drawn.

To note about this clonotype: Its antigen is still unknown.

Oncomine TCR Beta short-read sequencing was applied to DNA from cultured CD4+ T cells. Using the QIAamp micro DNA kit, genomic DNA was extracted from the CD4+ T cells that had been cultured. MiXCR, applied by TCRdb to the PCR reads, yields one record per CDR3 protein. The data show 8,500 to 9,000 distinct CDR3 sequences, roughly three fifths seen once. The treatment: roughly 10-day PBMC culture with coronavirus spike peptide pools or control peptides (ViraFEST assay). Germline V gene sequence: CDR1 SGHAT, CDR2 FQNNGV. V lost 4 bases, J lost 1 base, and 9 bases stayed unmatched. The CDR3 is made up of 16 amino acids.

The chain employs TRBV11-2 and TRBJ2-5; TRBD1 matches 7 bases. This clonotype was obtained from a human donor with COVID-19. Sample: cultured CD4+ T cells from blood, taken after SARS-CoV-2 vaccination. CDR3: CASSYAVGGVQETQYF. For the CDR3, the DNA is TGTGCCAGCAGCTACGCCGTAGGGGGCGTCCAAGAGACCCAGTACTTC.